The 10 T cell receptor beta chains given below trace back to one sample, sequenced in a study of technical replicates of blood from four donors. TCRdb's table, derived via immunoSEQ multiplex PCR, lists solely in-frame clones and lacks some. This table holds about 80,000 clones, around 90% found once. The sample consisted of T cells isolated from PBMCs. Receptor source: a human donor in good health.

This clone was counted once. The chain joins TRBV7-6 to TRBJ2-5, with unresolved D. The CDR3 extends over 15 amino acids. Germline CDR1 and CDR2: SGHVS and FNYEAQ. The V end lost 1 base, the J end lost 2 bases, and 11 bases lay between the germline ends. The CDR3: CASSLVLGQQETQYF. CDR3 DNA: TGTGCCAGCAGCTTAGTTTTGGGCCAGCAAGAGACCCAGTACTTC.

This clone was observed a single time. The rearrangement uses TRBV29-1 and TRBJ1-4; 8 bases line up with TRBD1. The CDR3 spans 16 residues. Trimming took 6 bases from V and 1 from J; bases not matched to a gene: 10. Per the germline V gene, CDR1 is SQVTM and CDR2 is ANQGSEA. The CDR3 sequence is CSVTTGGRGTNEKLFF. In nucleotides, the CDR3 is TGCAGCGTGACCACAGGGGGAAGGGGAACTAATGAAAAACTGTTTTTT.

The J gene is TRBJ2-1, the V gene TRBV13; 10 nucleotides match TRBD2. Germline CDR1 and CDR2: PRHDT and FYEKMQ (reference sequence). The CDR3 spans 14 residues. V lost 5 bases and J lost 6; bases outside the gene matches: 4. The CDR3 coding sequence is TGTGCCAGCAGCAACCGACTAGCGGGCAATGAGCAGTTCTTC. Translating gives CASSNRLAGNEQFF.

V usage is TRBV4-3 and J usage is TRBJ2-2, with 7 bases identical to TRBD2. CDR3 size: 15 residues. Germline CDR1 LGHNA, CDR2 YSLEER. Unmatched junction bases numbered 5, after V lost 0 bases and J lost 7 bases. The DNA of the CDR3 is TGCGCCAGCAGCCAAGAGGCAGGCGGGGGCGGGGAGCTGTTTTTT. Encoded protein: CASSQEAGGGGELFF.

This rearrangement joins TRBV10-3 to TRBJ1-4, with D hard to call. The V gene's germline CDR1 is ENHRY and CDR2 SYGVKD. The V and J ends lost 2 bases and 6 bases respectively, with 7 bases between them. The CDR3 loop spans 13 amino acids. For the CDR3, the DNA is TGTGCCATCAGTGAGCTTGCGGATGAAAAACTGTTTTTT. Translating gives CAISELADEKLFF.

The chain links TRBV7-9 to TRBJ1-5; D not resolved. The CDR3 has 12 amino acids. With 2 bases removed from V and 11 bases from J, the gap between germline ends came to 10 bases. Germline-derived CDR1 and CDR2 are SEHNR and FQNEAQ (reference sequence). CDR3 bases: TGTGCCAGCAGCTTATTTTCAGACTCCCAGCATTTT. Residues: CASSLFSDSQHF.

The genes are TRBV4-3 and TRBJ2-3; 12 bases map to TRBD2. The junction had 7 bases not matched to a gene; V was cut back by 4 bases and J by 2 bases. Germline V gene data show CDR1 as LGHNA and CDR2 as YSLEER. The CDR3 runs to 17 residues. The chain's CDR3 is CASSLQLAGGPTDTQYF. For the CDR3, the DNA is TGCGCCAGCAGCCTGCAACTAGCGGGAGGCCCCACAGATACGCAGTATTTT.

The chain employs TRBV11-1 and TRBJ1-1; D call uncertain. Trimming removed 6 bases at V and 2 bases at J, with 16 bases between. Germline CDR1 reads SGHAT; CDR2 reads FQDESV (reference sequence). The length of the CDR3 is 15 residues. The CDR3: CASSPRRSGNTEAFF. Here the CDR3 DNA reads TGTGCCAGCAGTCCACGCCGTAGCGGAAACACTGAAGCTTTCTTT.

The V call is TRBV7-9, the J call TRBJ2-1; unclear D gene. The CDR3 sequence is 12 residues long. Looked up from germline, CDR1 is SEHNR and CDR2 is FQNEAQ (reference sequence). The V and J ends lost 1 base and 12 bases respectively, with 10 bases between them. For the CDR3, the DNA is TGTGCCAGCAGCTTAGACCGGGTAGCGCAGTTCTTC. This sequence encodes CASSLDRVAQFF.

The V call is TRBV19, the J call TRBJ2-1; 11 bases line up with TRBD2. Losses at the gene ends were 5 bases for V and 5 bases for J; bases not matched to a gene: 2. CDR3 length: 14 amino acids. CDR1 is LNHDA and CDR2 is SQIVND in the germline V gene (reference sequence). DNA of the CDR3: TGTGCCAGTAGTGGGGGACTAGCGGACAATGAGCAGTTCTTC. This sequence encodes CASSGGLADNEQFF.